The sequence of this T cell receptor beta chain was determined in a study of cytomegalovirus exposure and HLA in healthy donors. In the PCR, 60 Vbeta and 13 Jbeta primers were used. Only in-frame clones appear in the TCRdb table, and some are missing; sequencing was by immunoSEQ multiplex PCR. The table records 95,000 to 150,000 clones, about 8.6% of them present only once. The clonotype originates from a woman in her 40s in good health and CMV-seropositive. The sample taken for sequencing was PBMCs.

This CDR3 is CASTLLEGRASGGAYNEQFF. In nucleotides, the CDR3 is TGTGCCAGCACCCTCCTCGAGGGGCGAGCTAGCGGGGGGGCCTACAATGAGCAGTTCTTC. V usage is TRBV28 and J usage is TRBJ2-1; TRBD2 agrees at 12 bases. The CDR3 runs 20 residues. CDR1 and CDR2 from the germline V gene are MDHEN and SYDVKM. V lost 7 bases and J lost 2; bases outside the gene matches: 18.